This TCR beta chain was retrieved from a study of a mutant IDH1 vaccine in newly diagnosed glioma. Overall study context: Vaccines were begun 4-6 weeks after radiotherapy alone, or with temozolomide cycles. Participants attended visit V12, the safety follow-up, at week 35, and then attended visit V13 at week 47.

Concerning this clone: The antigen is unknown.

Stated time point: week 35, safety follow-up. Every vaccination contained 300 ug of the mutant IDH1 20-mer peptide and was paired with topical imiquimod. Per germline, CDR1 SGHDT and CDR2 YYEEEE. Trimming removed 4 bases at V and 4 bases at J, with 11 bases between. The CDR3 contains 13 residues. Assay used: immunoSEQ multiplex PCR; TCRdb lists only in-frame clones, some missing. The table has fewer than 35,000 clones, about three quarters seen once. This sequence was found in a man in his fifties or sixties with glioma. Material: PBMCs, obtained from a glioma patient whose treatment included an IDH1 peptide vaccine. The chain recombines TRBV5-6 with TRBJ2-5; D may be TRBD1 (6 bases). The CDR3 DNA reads TGTGCCAGCAGCCTGGACAGTGGAGAGACCCAGTACTTC. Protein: CASSLDSGETQYF.